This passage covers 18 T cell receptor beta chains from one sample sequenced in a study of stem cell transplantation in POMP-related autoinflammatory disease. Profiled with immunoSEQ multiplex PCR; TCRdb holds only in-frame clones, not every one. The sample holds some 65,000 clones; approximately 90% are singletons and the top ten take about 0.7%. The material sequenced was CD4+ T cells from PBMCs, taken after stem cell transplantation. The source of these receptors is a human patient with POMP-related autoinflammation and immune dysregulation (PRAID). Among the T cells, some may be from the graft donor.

CDR3 residues: CASRLGRTNYGYTF. CDR3 nucleotides: TGTGCCAGTAGATTGGGCAGAACGAACTATGGCTACACCTTC. The chain employs TRBV19 and TRBJ1-2; D not resolved. Germline CDR1 and CDR2: LNHDA and SQIVND (reference sequence). There are 14 residues in the CDR3. V lost 6 bases to trimming and J lost 2 bases, with 13 bases between them.

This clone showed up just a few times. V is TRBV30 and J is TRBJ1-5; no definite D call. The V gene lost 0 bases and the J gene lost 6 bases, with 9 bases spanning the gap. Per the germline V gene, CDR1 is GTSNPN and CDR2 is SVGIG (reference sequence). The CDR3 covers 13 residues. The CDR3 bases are TGTGCCTGGAGTGTACGGGATAGTCAGCCCCAGCATTTT. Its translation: CAWSVRDSQPQHF.

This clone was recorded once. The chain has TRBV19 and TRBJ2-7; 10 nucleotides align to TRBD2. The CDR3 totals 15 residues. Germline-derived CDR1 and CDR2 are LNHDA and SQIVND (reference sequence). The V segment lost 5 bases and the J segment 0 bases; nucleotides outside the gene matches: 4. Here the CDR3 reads CASSPRTSGSYEQYF. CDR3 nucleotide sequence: TGTGCCAGTAGTCCGCGGACTAGCGGCTCCTACGAGCAGTACTTC. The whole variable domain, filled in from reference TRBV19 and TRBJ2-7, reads DGGITQSPKYLFRKEGQNVTLSCEQNLNHDAMYWYRQDPGQGLRLIYYSQIVNDFQKGDIAEGYSVSREKKESFPLTVTSAQKNPTAFYLCASSPRTSGSYEQYFGPGTRLTVT.

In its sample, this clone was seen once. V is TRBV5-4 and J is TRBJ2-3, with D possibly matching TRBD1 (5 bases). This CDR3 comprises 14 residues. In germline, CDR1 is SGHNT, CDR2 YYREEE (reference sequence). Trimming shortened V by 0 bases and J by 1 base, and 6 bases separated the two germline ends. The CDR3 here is CASSLGGGTDTQYF. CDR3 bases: TGTGCCAGCAGCTTGGGGGGCGGCACAGATACGCAGTATTTT.

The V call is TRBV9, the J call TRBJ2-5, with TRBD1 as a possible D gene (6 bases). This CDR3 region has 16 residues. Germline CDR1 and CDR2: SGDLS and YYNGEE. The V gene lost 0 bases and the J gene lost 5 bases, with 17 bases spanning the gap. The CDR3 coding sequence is TGTGCCAGCAGCGTAGGCGCGTCAGGGGTTGGGGAGACCCAGTACTTC. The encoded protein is CASSVGASGVGETQYF.

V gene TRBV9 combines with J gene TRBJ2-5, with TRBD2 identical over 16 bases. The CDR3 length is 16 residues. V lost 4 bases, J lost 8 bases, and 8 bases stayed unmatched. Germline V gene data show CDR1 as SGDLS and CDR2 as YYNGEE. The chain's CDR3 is CASSRGLAGGFDTQYF. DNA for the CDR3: TGTGCCAGCAGCCGGGGACTAGCGGGAGGGTTCGATACCCAGTACTTC.

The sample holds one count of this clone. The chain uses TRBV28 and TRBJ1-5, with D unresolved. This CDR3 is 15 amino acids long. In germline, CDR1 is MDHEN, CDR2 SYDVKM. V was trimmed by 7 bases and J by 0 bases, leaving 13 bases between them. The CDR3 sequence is CASTPLGDSNQPQHF. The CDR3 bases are TGTGCCAGCACCCCCCTAGGCGATAGCAATCAGCCCCAGCATTTT.

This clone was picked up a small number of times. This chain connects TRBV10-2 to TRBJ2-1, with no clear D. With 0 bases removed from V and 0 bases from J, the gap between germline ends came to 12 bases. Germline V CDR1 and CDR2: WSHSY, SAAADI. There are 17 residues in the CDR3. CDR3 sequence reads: CASSESRQETSYNEQFF. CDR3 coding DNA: TGCGCCAGCAGTGAGTCACGGCAGGAGACCTCCTACAATGAGCAGTTCTTC.

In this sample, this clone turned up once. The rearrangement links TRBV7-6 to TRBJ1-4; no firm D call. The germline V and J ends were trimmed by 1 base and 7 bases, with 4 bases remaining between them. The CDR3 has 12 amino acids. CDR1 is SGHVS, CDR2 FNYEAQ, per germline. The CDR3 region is CASSLEGEKLFF. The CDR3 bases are TGTGCCAGCAGCTTAGAAGGTGAAAAACTGTTTTTT.

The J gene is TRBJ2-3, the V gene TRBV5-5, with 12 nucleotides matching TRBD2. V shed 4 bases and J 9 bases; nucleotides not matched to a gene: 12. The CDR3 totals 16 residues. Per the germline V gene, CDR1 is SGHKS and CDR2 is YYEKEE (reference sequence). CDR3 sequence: CASSRGVTSGRWTQYF. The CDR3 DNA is TGTGCCAGCAGCAGGGGGGTCACTAGCGGGAGGTGGACGCAGTATTTT.

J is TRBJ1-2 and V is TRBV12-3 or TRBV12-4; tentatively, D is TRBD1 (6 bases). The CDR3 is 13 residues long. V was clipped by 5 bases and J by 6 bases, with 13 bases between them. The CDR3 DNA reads TGTGCCAGCAGTATTCGGGGGCGGGATGGCTACACCTTC. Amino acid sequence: CASSIRGRDGYTF.

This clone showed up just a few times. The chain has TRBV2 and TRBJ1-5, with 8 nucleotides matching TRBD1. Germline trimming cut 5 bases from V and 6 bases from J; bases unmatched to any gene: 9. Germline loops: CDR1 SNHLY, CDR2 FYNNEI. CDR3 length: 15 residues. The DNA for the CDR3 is TGTGCCAGCAGTTTTTATCCGACAGGGGTTCAGCCCCAGCATTTT. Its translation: CASSFYPTGVQPQHF.

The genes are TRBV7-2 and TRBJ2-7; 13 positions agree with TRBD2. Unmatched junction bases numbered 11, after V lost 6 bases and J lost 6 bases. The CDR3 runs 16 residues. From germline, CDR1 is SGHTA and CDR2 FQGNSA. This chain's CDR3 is CASSHGTSGIRGEQYF. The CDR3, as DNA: TGTGCCAGCAGTCACGGGACTAGCGGGATCCGGGGCGAGCAGTACTTC.

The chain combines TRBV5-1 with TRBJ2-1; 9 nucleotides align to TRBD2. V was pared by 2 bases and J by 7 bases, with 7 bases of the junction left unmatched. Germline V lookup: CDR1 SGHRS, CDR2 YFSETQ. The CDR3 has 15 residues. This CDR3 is CASSFSGLAGNEQFF. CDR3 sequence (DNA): TGCGCCAGCAGCTTTTCGGGGCTAGCGGGAAATGAGCAGTTCTTC.

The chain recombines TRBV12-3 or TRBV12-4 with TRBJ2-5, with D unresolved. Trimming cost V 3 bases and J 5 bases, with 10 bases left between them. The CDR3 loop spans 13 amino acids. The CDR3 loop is CASSLGFGETQYF. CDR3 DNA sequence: TGTGCCAGCAGTTTGGGCTTTGGGGAGACCCAGTACTTC.

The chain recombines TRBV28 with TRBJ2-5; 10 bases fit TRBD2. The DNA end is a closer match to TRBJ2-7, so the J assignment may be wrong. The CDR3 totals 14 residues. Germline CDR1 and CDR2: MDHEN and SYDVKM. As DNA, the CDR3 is TGTGCCAGCAGACTGGGACTAGCGTCCTACGAGCAGTACTTC. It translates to CASRLGLASYEQYF.

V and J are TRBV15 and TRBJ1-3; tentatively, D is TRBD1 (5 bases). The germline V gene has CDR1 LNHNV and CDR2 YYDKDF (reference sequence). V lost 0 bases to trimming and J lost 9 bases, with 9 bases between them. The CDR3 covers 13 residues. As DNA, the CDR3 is TGTGCCACCAGCAGAGATAGGGGCCGCACCATATATTTT. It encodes CATSRDRGRTIYF.

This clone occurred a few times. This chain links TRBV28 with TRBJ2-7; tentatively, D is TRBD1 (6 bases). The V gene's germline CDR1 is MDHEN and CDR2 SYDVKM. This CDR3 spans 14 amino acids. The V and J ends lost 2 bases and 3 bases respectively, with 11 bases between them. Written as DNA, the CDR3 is TGTGCCAGCAGTTTAAGGGACATTCTCTACGAGCAGTACTTC. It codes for CASSLRDILYEQYF.